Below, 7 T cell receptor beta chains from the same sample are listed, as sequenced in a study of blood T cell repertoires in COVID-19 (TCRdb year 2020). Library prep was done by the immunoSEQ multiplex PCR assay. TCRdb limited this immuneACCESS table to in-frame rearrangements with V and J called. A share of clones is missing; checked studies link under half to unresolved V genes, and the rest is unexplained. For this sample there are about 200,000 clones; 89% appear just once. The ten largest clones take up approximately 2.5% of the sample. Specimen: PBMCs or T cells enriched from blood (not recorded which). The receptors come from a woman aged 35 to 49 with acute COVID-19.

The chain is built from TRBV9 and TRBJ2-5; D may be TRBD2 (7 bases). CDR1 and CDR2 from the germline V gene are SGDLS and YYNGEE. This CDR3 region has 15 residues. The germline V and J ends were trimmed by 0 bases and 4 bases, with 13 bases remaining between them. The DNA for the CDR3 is TGTGCCAGCAGCGTAGCTGGGGGGGGCGGAGAGACCCAGTACTTC. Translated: CASSVAGGGGETQYF.

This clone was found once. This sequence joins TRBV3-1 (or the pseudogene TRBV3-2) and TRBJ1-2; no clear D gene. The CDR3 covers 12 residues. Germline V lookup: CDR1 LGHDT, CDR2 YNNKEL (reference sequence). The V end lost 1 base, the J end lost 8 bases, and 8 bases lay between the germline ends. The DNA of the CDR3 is TGTGCCAGCAGCCAAGGGCCGGAGGGCTACACCTTC. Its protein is CASSQGPEGYTF.

The CDR3 loop is CASSQPDRGYEQYF. The CDR3 DNA follows: TGCGCCAGCAGCCAACCGGACAGGGGTTACGAGCAGTACTTC. This chain links TRBV5-1 with TRBJ2-7; 9 bases line up with TRBD1. Germline CDR1 and CDR2: SGHRS and YFSETQ. The CDR3 runs 14 residues. Losses at the gene ends were 4 bases for V and 4 bases for J; bases not matched to a gene: 6.

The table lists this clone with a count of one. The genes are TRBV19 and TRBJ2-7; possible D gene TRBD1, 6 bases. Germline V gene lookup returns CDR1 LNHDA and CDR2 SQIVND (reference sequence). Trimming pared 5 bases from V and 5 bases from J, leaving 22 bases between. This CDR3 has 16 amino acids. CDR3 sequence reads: CASSSLRDPGDDEQYF. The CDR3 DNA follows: TGTGCCAGTAGTTCCCTCCGGGACCCAGGGGACGACGAGCAGTACTTC.

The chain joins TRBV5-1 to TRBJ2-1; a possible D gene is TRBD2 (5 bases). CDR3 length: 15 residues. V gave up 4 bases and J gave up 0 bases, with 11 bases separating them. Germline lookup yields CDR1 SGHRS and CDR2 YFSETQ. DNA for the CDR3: TGCGCCAGCAGCCAAGGACTTAGCTCCTACAATGAGCAGTTCTTC. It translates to CASSQGLSSYNEQFF.

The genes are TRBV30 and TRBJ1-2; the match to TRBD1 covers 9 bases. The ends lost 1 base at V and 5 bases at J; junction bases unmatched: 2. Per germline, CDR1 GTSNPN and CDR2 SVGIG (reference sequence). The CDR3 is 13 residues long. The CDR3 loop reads CAWSADRGYGYTF. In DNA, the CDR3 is TGTGCCTGGAGTGCCGACAGGGGGTATGGCTACACCTTC.

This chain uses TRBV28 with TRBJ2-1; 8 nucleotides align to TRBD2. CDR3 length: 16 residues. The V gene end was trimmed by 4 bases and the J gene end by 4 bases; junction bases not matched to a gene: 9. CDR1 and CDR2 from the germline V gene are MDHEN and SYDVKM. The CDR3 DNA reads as TGTGCCAGCAGTTCATCTTTAGCGGGGACTTACAATGAGCAGTTCTTC. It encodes CASSSSLAGTYNEQFF.